This is a list of T cell receptor beta chains from one sample in a study of blood T cell repertoires in COVID-19. Method: immunoSEQ multiplex PCR; TCRdb's copy keeps in-frame clones and lacks some. Of roughly 200,000 clones detected, about four fifths appear once; the ten largest clones hold approximately 4.7%. Sample: peripheral blood. The receptors come from a man aged 45-65 years with active or convalescent COVID-19. Each CDR3 is given with its conserved first and last residue. A D gene is named only where the DNA matches it firmly. Not every row has a clone size; where given, it reads once, few, many or a size class.

>-|TRBJ1-5|-|TRBV5-8
CASTIGLISNQPQHF
TGTGCCAGCACCATTGGACTGATTAGCAATCAGCCCCAGCATTTT
>-|TRBJ1-1|-|TRBV5-1
CASSFYSGMNTEAFF
TGCGCCAGCAGCTTCTACAGCGGCATGAACACTGAAGCTTTCTTT
>TRBD1|TRBJ2-7|-|TRBV15
CATSRGQGGYYEQYF
TGTGCCACCAGCAGAGGACAGGGGGGATACTACGAGCAGTACTTC
>-|TRBJ1-4|once|TRBV30
CAWSVRQNEKLFF
TGTGCCTGGAGTGTACGACAGAATGAAAAACTGTTTTTT
>-|TRBJ1-6|-|TRBV2
CASSGGVTNSPLHF
TGTGCCAGCAGTGGGGGGGTTACTAATTCACCCCTCCACTTT
>-|TRBJ2-6|-|TRBV7-8
CASSLARRAGANVLTF
TGTGCCAGCAGCTTAGCACGGAGGGCTGGGGCCAACGTCCTGACTTTC
>TRBD2|TRBJ2-7|-|TRBV4-3
CASSPLAGTSYEQYF
TGCGCCAGCAGCCCACTAGCGGGGACCTCCTACGAGCAGTACTTC
>-|TRBJ1-1|-|TRBV7-9
CASSYPGGGTEAFF
TGTGCCAGCAGCTACCCGGGCGGGGGAACTGAAGCTTTCTTT
>TRBD1|TRBJ1-2|few|TRBV2
CASRRDRGSLDGYTF
TGTGCCAGCAGGAGGGACAGGGGGAGTTTGGATGGCTACACCTTC
>-|TRBJ2-6|-|TRBV2
CASSGGTSGANVLTF
TGTGCCAGCAGTGGGGGGACATCTGGGGCCAACGTCCTGACTTTC
>-|TRBJ2-3|-|TRBV6-4
CASSDFGGTSDTQYF
TGTGCCAGCAGTGACTTCGGCGGCACGTCAGATACGCAGTATTTT
>TRBD1|TRBJ1-1|once|TRBV10-3
CAISQRDRGPTWAFF
TGTGCCATCAGCCAAAGGGACAGGGGGCCAACCTGGGCTTTCTTT
>-|TRBJ2-7|-|TRBV3-1/TRBV3-2
CASTPARTEKTTLREQYF
TGTGCCAGCACCCCAGCCCGGACAGAAAAAACCACCCTACGGGAGCAGTACTTC
>-|TRBJ2-7|few|TRBV6-5
CASRRTGSYEQYF
TGTGCCAGCAGACGGACGGGGTCCTACGAGCAGTACTTC
>-|TRBJ1-6|-|TRBV13
CASGRGNSPLHF
TGTGCCAGCGGCCGAGGGAATTCACCCCTCCACTTT
>TRBD1|TRBJ1-5|-|TRBV7-2
CASSPGGQGYQPQHF
TGTGCCAGCAGCCCGGGGGGACAGGGGTATCAGCCCCAGCATTTT
>-|TRBJ1-3|-|TRBV9
CASSVDGSSGNTIYF
TGTGCCAGCAGCGTAGATGGGAGCTCTGGAAACACCATATATTTT
>TRBD1|TRBJ1-2|-|TRBV13
CASSLDRRNYGYTF
TGTGCCAGCAGCTTGGACAGGAGGAACTATGGCTACACCTTC
>TRBD1|TRBJ1-3|-|TRBV28
CASAQFNSGQGGNTIYF
TGTGCCAGCGCCCAGTTTAACTCGGGACAGGGGGGAAACACCATATATTTT
>-|TRBJ2-1|-|TRBV11-1
CASSPRFLGREQFF
TGTGCCAGCAGCCCCCGGTTCCTGGGGCGAGAGCAGTTCTTC
>TRBD1|TRBJ2-3|-|TRBV9
CASSTGGGTDTQYF
TGTGCCAGCAGTACAGGGGGTGGCACAGATACGCAGTATTTT
>TRBD1|TRBJ1-2|-|TRBV27
CASRQSGTGDGYTF
TGTGCCAGCAGGCAATCCGGGACAGGGGATGGCTACACCTTC
>-|TRBJ1-1|-|TRBV5-1
CASSPDSPWGTEAFF
TGCGCCAGCAGCCCGGACAGTCCTTGGGGCACTGAAGCTTTCTTT
>-|TRBJ2-7|-|TRBV29-1
CSVRRGVSSYEQYF
TGCAGCGTCCGGAGGGGCGTAAGCTCCTACGAGCAGTACTTC
>-|TRBJ1-3|-|TRBV19
CASSAVRGGNTIYF
TGTGCCAGTTCGGCGGTACGGGGGGGAAACACCATATATTTT
>TRBD1|TRBJ2-7|-|TRBV12-3/TRBV12-4
CASSGQGQYEQYF
TGTGCCAGCAGCGGACAGGGACAGTACGAGCAGTACTTC
>-|TRBJ2-3|once|TRBV5-1
CASSLQRGSTDTQYF
TGCGCCAGCAGCTTGCAACGGGGGAGCACAGATACGCAGTATTTT
>-|TRBJ2-7|large|TRBV24-1
CATSDFLQGSSYEQYF
TGTGCCACCAGTGATTTTTTACAGGGTAGCTCCTACGAGCAGTACTTC
>TRBD2|TRBJ2-3|few|TRBV19
CASSTTSADTQYF
TGTGCCAGTAGTACGACTAGCGCAGATACGCAGTATTTT
>-|TRBJ2-2|-|TRBV28
CASSRNTGELFF
TGTGCCAGCTCGAGGAACACCGGGGAGCTGTTTTTT
>TRBD1|TRBJ1-2|-|TRBV9
CASSGPDRGNYGYTF
TGTGCCAGCAGCGGACCAGACAGGGGTAACTATGGCTACACCTTC
>-|TRBJ2-5|-|TRBV30
CAWNNQETQYF
TGTGCCTGGAACAACCAAGAGACCCAGTACTTC
>TRBD1|TRBJ1-4|-|TRBV28
CASSSGQVDEKLFF
TGTGCCAGCAGTTCCGGACAGGTGGATGAAAAACTGTTTTTT
>-|TRBJ1-2|once|TRBV5-6
CASSSGDRYGYTF
TGTGCCAGCAGCTCGGGTGACCGCTATGGCTACACCTTC
>TRBD2|TRBJ2-2|-|TRBV4-2
CASSQEGVERGVHGELFF
TGTGCCAGCAGCCAAGAGGGGGTCGAGCGGGGAGTTCACGGGGAGCTGTTTTTT
>TRBD1|TRBJ2-3|-|TRBV5-6
CASRDRATDTQYF
TGTGCCAGCCGGGACAGGGCCACAGATACGCAGTATTTT
>TRBD1|TRBJ1-2|-|TRBV28
CASSLVGTGGGYTF
TGTGCCAGCAGTTTGGTAGGGACAGGGGGTGGCTACACCTTC
>-|TRBJ1-4|-|TRBV11-2
CASSLSPRAEKLFF
TGTGCCAGCAGCTTATCCCCCAGAGCGGAAAAACTGTTTTTT
>-|TRBJ2-6|-|TRBV6-4
CASSDPQASYSWANVLTF
TGTGCCAGCAGTGACCCGCAGGCGTCGTACTCTTGGGCCAACGTCCTGACTTTC
>TRBD1|TRBJ2-4|-|TRBV3-1/TRBV3-2
CASSRSRPGTGNIQYF
TGTGCCAGCAGCCGCTCTCGTCCCGGGACAGGGAACATTCAGTACTTC